Sequencing of this TCR beta chain was carried out in a study of cytomegalovirus exposure and HLA in healthy donors. Sampled while nominally healthy, donors likely had unrecorded immune exposures. For this clone: Its antigen is unknown.

The study, taken as a whole, reports: A highly shared variant cluster was judged a likely technical artifact. A later analysis linked some 18,000 TCR beta sequences to HLA alleles at 0.05 false discovery rate.

Use of 60 Vbeta and 13 Jbeta primers characterized the PCR. Method: immunoSEQ multiplex PCR; TCRdb's copy keeps in-frame clones and lacks some. The sample lists some 130,000 clones, 70% to 85% occurring once. The sample consisted of PBMCs. This receptor was identified in a boy younger than 18 in good health and CMV-seronegative.

CDR3 sequence: CASSLTGGPAEAFF. CDR3 nucleotides: TGTGCCAGCAGCTTGACAGGTGGGCCAGCTGAAGCTTTCTTT. The gene calls are TRBV7-6 and TRBJ1-1, with D maybe TRBD1 (6 bases). This CDR3 is built from 14 residues. The germline V gene has CDR1 SGHVS and CDR2 FNYEAQ. V dropped 3 bases and J dropped 6 bases, with 14 bases sitting between them.